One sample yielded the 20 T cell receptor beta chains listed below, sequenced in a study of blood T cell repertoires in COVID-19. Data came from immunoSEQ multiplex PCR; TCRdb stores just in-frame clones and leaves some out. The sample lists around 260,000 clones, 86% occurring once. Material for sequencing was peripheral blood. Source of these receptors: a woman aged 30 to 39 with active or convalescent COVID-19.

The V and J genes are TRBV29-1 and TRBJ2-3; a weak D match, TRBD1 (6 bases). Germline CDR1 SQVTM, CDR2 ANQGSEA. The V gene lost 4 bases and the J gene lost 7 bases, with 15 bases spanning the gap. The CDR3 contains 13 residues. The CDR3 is CSVGGRDLNTQYF. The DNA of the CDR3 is TGCAGCGTTGGGGGGCGCGATCTAAATACGCAGTATTTT.

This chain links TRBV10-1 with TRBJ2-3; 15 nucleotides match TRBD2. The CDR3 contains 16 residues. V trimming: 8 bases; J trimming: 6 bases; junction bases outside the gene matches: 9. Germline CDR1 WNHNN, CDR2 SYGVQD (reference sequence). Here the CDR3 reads CASSGLAGGLLDTQYF. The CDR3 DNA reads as TGCGCCAGCTCGGGACTAGCGGGGGGCCTCCTGGATACGCAGTATTTT.

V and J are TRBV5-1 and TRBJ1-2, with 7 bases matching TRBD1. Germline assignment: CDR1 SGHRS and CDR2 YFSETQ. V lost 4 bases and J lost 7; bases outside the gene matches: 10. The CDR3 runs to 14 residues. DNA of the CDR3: TGCGCCAGCAGCGGTGACAGGGCTGCTGGTGGCTACACCTTC. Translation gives CASSGDRAAGGYTF. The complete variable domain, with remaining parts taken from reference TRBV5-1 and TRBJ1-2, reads KAGVTQTPRYLIKTRGQQVTLSCSPISGHRSVSWYQQTPGQGLQFLFEYFSETQRNKGNFPGRFSGRQFSNSRSEMNVSTLELGDSALYLCASSGDRAAGGYTFGSGTRLTVV.

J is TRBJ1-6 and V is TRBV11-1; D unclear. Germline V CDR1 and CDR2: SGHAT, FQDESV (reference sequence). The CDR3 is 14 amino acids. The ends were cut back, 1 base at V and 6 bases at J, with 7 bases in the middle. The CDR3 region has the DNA TGTGCCAGCAGCTTAGGCGGATTTAATTCACCCCTCCACTTT. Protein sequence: CASSLGGFNSPLHF.

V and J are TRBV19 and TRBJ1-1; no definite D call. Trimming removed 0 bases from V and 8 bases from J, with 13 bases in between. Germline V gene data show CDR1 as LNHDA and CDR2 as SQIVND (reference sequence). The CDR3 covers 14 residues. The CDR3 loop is CASSIDRRGLEAFF. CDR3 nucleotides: TGTGCCAGTAGTATAGATCGGCGGGGTCTGGAAGCTTTCTTT.

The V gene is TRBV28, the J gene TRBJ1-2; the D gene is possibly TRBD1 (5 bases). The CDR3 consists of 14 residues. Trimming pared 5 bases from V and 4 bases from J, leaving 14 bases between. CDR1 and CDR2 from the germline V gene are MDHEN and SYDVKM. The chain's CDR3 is CASSIPQQGYGYTF. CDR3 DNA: TGTGCCAGCAGTATACCCCAGCAGGGCTATGGCTACACCTTC.

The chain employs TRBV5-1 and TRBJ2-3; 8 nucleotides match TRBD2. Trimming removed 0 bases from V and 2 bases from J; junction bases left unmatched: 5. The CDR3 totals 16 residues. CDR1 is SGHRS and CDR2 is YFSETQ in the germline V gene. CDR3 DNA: TGCGCCAGCAGCTTGGTTAGCGGGGCCTCCACAGATACGCAGTATTTT. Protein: CASSLVSGASTDTQYF.

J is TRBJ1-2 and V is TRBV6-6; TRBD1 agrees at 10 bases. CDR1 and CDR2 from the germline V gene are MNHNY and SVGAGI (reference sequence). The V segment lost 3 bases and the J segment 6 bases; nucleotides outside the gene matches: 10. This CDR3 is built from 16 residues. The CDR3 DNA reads TGTGCCAGCAGTTATTCCGGGCGCGGGACAGGGGATGGCTACACCTTC. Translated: CASSYSGRGTGDGYTF.

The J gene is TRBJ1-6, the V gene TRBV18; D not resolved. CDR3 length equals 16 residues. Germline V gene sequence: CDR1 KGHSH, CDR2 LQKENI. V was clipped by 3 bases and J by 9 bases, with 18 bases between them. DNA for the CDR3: TGTGCCAGCTCACCGGGCTTATACAGATCCGGTTCACCCCTCCACTTT. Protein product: CASSPGLYRSGSPLHF.

For the CDR3, the DNA is TGTGCCAGTAGTATAGAAGCGAATCAGCCCCAGCATTTT. This sequence encodes CASSIEANQPQHF. The chain has TRBV19 and TRBJ1-5; D uncertain. V was clipped by 0 bases and J by 4 bases, with 4 bases between them. Germline CDR1 is LNHDA and CDR2 is SQIVND (reference sequence). The CDR3 has 13 amino acids.

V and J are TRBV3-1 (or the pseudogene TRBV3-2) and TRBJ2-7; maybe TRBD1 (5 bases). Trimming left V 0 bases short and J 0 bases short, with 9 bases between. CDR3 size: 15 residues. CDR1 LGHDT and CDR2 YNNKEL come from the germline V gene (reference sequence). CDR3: CASSQDRAVSYEQYF. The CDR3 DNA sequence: TGTGCCAGCAGCCAAGACAGGGCAGTCTCCTACGAGCAGTACTTC.

The DNA of the CDR3 is TGCAGCGCCACGACAGGGGTAACACCTGAAGCTTTCTTT. It codes for CSATTGVTPEAFF. V usage is TRBV29-1 and J usage is TRBJ1-1; 8 positions agree with TRBD1. The V segment lost 7 bases and the J segment 6 bases; nucleotides outside the gene matches: 10. Germline CDR1 is SQVTM and CDR2 is ANQGSEA. The CDR3 consists of 13 residues.

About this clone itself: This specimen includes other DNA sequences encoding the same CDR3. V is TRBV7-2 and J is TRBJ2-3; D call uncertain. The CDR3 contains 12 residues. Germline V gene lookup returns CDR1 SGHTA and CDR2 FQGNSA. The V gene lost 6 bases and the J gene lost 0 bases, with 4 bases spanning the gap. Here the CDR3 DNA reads TGTGCCAGCAGTCTTAGCACAGATACGCAGTATTTT. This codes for CASSLSTDTQYF. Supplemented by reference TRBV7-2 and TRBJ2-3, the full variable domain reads GAGVSQSPSNKVTEKGKDVELRCDPISGHTALYWYRQSLGQGLEFLIYFQGNSAPDKSGLPSDRFSAERTGGSVSTLTIQRTQQEDSAVYLCASSLSTDTQYFGPGTRLTVL.

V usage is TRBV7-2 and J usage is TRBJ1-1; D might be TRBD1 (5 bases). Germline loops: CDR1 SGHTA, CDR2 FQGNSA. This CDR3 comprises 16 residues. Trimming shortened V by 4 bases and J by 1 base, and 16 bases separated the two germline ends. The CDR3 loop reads CASSSFQGAPNTEAFF. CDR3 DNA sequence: TGTGCCAGCAGCTCCTTTCAAGGGGCCCCGAACACTGAAGCTTTCTTT.

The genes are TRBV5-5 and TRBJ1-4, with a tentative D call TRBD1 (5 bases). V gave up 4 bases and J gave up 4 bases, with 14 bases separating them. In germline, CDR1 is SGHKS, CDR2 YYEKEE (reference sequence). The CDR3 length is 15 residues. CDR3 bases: TGTGCCAGCAGCCGAACAGGAATCGGTAATGAAAAACTGTTTTTT. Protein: CASSRTGIGNEKLFF.

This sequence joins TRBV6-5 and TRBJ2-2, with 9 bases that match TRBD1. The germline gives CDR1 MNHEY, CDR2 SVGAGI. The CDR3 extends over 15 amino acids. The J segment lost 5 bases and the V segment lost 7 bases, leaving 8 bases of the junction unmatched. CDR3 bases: TGTGCCAGCATCAAGACAGGGGGGGAGACCGGGGAGCTGTTTTTT. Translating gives CASIKTGGETGELFF.

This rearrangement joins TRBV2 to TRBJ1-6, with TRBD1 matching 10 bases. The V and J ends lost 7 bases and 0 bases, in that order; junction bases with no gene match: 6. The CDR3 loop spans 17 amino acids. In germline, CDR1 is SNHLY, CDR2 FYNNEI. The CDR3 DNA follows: TGTGCCAGCAAAAGGGACAGGGGAACCTCCTATAATTCACCCCTCCACTTT. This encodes CASKRDRGTSYNSPLHF.

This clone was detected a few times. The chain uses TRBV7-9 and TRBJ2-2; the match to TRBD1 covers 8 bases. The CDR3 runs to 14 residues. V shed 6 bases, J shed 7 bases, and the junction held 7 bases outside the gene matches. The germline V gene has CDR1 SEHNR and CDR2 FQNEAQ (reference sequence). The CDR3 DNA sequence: TGTGCCAGCAGACGACAGGGGACGAGCGGGGAGCTGTTTTTT. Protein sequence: CASRRQGTSGELFF.

CDR3 loop: CASSPGGRQGGTEAFF. The CDR3 DNA sequence: TGTGCCAGCAGCCCAGGAGGGCGGCAGGGCGGTACTGAAGCTTTCTTT. The J gene is TRBJ1-1, the V gene TRBV7-2; possible D gene TRBD1, 5 bases. This CDR3 region has 16 residues. Germline V gene sequence: CDR1 SGHTA, CDR2 FQGNSA. V lost 5 bases and J 5 bases, leaving 21 bases between the germline ends.

CDR3 nucleotides: TGCAGCGTTGAGGGACAGGGTACGGCAGATACGCAGTATTTT. Translating gives CSVEGQGTADTQYF. The chain couples TRBV29-1 to TRBJ2-3, with 9 bases that match TRBD1. This CDR3 is 14 amino acids long. Germline V gives CDR1 SQVTM, CDR2 ANQGSEA. V was clipped by 3 bases and J by 4 bases; unmatched bases: 5.